This entry concerns a single T cell receptor (beta chain). Antigen unknown. Here immunoSEQ multiplex PCR was the method, and the copy in TCRdb shows in-frame clones only, minus some. The top ten hold approximately 18% of the sample, which has roughly 100,000 clones, around 89% seen once. This CDR3 region has 18 residues. V dropped 3 bases and J dropped 2; count of bases not matched to a gene: 9. CDR1 SGDLS and CDR2 YYNGEE come from the germline V gene. This sample is part of a study of T cell responses to AZD1222 COVID-19 vaccine. Study-wide context: Some second doses came at about 4 weeks and others at about 12 weeks; these were pooled.

Findings and limits, study-wide: The sample set comprised mostly white British donors with more females, and clonal diversity was possibly underestimated.

The chain couples TRBV9 to TRBJ2-3; 13 positions agree with TRBD2. The source is an adult in good health. This material consisted of peripheral blood, taken on day 0 of AZD1222 vaccination. The CDR3 DNA reads as TGTGCCAGCAGCGCCCCCAGGACTAGCGGGAGAAACACAGATACGCAGTATTTT. Encoded protein: CASSAPRTSGRNTDTQYF.